Reported below is one T cell receptor beta chain. The data are from a study of blood T cell repertoires in COVID-19. The overall study: Acute and convalescent COVID-19 specimens originated in the United States, Italy and Spain.

CDR3 length equals 12 residues. Germline lookup yields CDR1 LNHDA and CDR2 SQIVND (reference sequence). V shed 4 bases and J shed 4 bases, with 5 bases lying between them. Sequencing was performed with immunoSEQ multiplex PCR; in TCRdb, only in-frame clones are kept and a portion is missing. This table has 200,000 to 250,000 clones, about 90% appearing once. The sample taken for sequencing was peripheral blood. The chain uses TRBV19 and TRBJ1-3; a possible D gene is TRBD1 (5 bases). This receptor was identified in a woman aged 25 to 45 who had recovered from COVID-19. CDR3 nucleotides: TGTGCCAGTAGTAGGACAGGAAACACCATATATTTT. It encodes CASSRTGNTIYF.